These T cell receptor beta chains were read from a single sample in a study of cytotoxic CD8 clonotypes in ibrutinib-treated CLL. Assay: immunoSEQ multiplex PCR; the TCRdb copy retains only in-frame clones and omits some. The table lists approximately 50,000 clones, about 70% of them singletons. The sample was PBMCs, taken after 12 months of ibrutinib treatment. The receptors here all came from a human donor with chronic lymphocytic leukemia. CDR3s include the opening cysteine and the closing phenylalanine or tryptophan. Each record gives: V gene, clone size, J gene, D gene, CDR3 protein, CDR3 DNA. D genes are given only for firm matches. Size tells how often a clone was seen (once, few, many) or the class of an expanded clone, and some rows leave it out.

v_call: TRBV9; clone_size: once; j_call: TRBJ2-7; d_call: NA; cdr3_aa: CASSSGQTWDEQYF; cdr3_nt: TGTGCCAGCAGCTCCGGACAGACTTGGGACGAGCAGTACTTC
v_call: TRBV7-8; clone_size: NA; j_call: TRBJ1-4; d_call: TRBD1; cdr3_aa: CASSLGDRNEKLFF; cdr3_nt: TGTGCCAGCAGCTTGGGGGACAGGAATGAAAAACTGTTTTTT
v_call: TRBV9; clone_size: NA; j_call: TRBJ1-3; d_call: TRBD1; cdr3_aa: CASSPQQGNVGNTIYF; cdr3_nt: TGTGCCAGCAGCCCCCAACAGGGGAATGTAGGAAACACCATATATTTT
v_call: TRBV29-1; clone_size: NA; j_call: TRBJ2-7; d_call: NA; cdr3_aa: CSVQNTYEQYF; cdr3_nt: TGCAGCGTCCAGAATACCTACGAGCAGTACTTC
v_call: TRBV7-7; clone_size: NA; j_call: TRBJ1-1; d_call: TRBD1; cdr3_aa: CASSLGTGTEAFF; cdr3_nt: TGTGCTAGCAGCTTAGGGACAGGGACTGAAGCTTTCTTT
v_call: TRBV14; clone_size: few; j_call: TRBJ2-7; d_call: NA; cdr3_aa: CASSQVWGSAYEQYF; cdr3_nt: TGTGCCAGCAGCCAAGTTTGGGGGAGTGCCTACGAGCAGTACTTC
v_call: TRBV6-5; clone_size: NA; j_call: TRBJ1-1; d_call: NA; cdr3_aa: CASSYTVVAEAFF; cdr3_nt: TGTGCCAGCAGTTACACAGTAGTCGCTGAAGCTTTCTTT
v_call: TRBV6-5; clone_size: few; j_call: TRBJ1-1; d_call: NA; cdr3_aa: CASSYGYNTEAFF; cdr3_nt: TGTGCCAGCAGTTATGGATATAACACTGAAGCTTTCTTT
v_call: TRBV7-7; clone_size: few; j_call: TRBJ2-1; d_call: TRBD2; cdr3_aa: CASSLGYGASGDNEQFF; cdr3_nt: TGTGCTAGCAGCTTAGGGTACGGGGCTAGCGGGGACAATGAGCAGTTCTTC
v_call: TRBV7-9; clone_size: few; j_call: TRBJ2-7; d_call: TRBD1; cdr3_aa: CASSLDGQAYEQYF; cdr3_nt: TGTGCCAGCAGCTTAGACGGACAGGCCTACGAGCAGTACTTC
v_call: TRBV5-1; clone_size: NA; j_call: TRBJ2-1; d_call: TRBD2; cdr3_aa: CASSSGTSGNNEQFF; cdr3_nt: TGCGCCAGCAGCTCCGGGACTAGCGGAAACAATGAGCAGTTCTTC
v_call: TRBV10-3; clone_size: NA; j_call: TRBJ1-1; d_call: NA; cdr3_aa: CAISPRRDTEAFF; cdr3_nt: TGTGCCATCAGCCCCAGGAGAGATACTGAAGCTTTCTTT
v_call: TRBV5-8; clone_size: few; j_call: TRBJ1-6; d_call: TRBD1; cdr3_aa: CASSTDRDSPLHF; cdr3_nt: TGTGCCAGCAGCACAGACAGGGATTCACCCCTCCACTTT
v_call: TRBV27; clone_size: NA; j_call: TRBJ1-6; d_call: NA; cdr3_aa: CASSFRGGNSPLHF; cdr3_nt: TGTGCCAGCAGTTTCCGGGGTGGTAATTCACCCCTCCACTTT
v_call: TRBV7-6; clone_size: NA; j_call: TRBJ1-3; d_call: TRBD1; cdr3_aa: CASSARTGGGNTIYF; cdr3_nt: TGTGCCAGCAGCGCCCGGACAGGGGGCGGAAACACCATATATTTT
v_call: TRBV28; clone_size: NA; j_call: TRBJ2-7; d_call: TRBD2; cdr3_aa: CASSLRLAGGPRSEQYF; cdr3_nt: TGTGCCAGCAGTTTGAGACTAGCGGGGGGGCCGCGGAGCGAGCAGTACTTC
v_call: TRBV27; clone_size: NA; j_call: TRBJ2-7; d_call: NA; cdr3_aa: CASSRGTASYEQYF; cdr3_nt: TGTGCCAGCAGCCGCGGGACAGCTTCCTACGAGCAGTACTTC
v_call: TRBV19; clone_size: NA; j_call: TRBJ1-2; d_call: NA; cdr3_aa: CASSIEDDNYGYTF; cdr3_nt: TGTGCCAGTAGTATAGAAGACGACAATTATGGCTACACCTTC
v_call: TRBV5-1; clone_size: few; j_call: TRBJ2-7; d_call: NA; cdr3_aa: CASSRGGDSPYEQYF; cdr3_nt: TGCGCCAGCAGCCGAGGGGGGGACAGCCCCTACGAGCAGTACTTC
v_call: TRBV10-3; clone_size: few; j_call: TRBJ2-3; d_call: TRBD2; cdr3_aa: CAIRLTSGVGTDTQYF; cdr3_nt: TGTGCCATCAGATTGACTAGCGGGGTGGGCACAGATACGCAGTATTTT
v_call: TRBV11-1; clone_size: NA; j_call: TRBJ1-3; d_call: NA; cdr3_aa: CATTISSGNTIYF; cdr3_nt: TGTGCCACCACTATCTCCTCTGGAAACACCATATATTTT
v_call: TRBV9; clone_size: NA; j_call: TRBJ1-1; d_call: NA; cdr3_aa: CASSGRVGTEAFF; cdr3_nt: TGTGCCAGCAGCGGCAGGGTTGGCACTGAAGCTTTCTTT
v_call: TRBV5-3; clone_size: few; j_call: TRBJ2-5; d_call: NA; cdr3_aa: CARSLGKGQETQYF; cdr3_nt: TGTGCCAGAAGCTTAGGCAAGGGTCAAGAGACCCAGTACTTC
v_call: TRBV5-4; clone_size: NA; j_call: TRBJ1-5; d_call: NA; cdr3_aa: CASSLEPDYSNQPQHF; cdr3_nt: TGTGCCAGCAGCTTGGAACCCGACTATAGCAATCAGCCCCAGCATTTT
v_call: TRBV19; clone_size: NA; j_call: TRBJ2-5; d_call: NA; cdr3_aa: CASRKRQKETQYF; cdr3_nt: TGTGCCAGTAGGAAAAGACAGAAAGAGACCCAGTACTTC
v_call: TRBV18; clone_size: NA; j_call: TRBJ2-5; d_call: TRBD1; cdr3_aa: CASSRDSPGTQYF; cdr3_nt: TGTGCCAGCTCAAGGGACAGCCCGGGGACCCAGTACTTC
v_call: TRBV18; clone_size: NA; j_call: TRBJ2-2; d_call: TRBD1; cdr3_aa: CASSSQGAFSANTGELFF; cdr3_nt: TGTGCCAGCTCCTCTCAGGGGGCATTCTCGGCGAACACCGGGGAGCTGTTTTTT
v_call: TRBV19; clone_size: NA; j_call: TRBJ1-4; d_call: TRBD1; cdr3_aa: CASSGLTGGSANEKLFF; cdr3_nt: TGTGCCAGTAGTGGTCTAACAGGGGGGTCGGCTAATGAAAAACTGTTTTTT
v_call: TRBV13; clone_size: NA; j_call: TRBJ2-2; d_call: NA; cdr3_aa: CASSLYGELFF; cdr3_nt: TGTGCCAGCAGCTTATACGGGGAGCTGTTTTTT
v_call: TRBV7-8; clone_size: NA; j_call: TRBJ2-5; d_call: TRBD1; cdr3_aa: CASSHIPTGGYETQYF; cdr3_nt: TGTGCCAGCAGCCACATCCCGACAGGGGGCTATGAGACCCAGTACTTC
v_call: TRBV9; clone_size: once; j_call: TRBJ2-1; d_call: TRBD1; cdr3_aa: CASSPGQGWSYNEQFF; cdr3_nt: TGTGCCAGCAGCCCTGGACAGGGATGGTCCTACAATGAGCAGTTCTTC
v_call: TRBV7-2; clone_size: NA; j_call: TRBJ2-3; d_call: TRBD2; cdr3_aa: CASSVSSGVSTDTQYF; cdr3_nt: TGTGCCAGCAGCGTTTCTAGCGGGGTTAGCACAGATACGCAGTATTTT
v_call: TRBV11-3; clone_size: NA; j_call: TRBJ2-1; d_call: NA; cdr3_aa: CASSLQSGIYNEQFF; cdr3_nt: TGTGCCAGCAGCTTACAATCGGGTATCTACAATGAGCAGTTCTTC
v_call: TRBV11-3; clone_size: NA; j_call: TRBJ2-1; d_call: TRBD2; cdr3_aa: CASSHRTGEGEQFF; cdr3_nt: TGTGCCAGCAGCCACAGGACTGGGGAGGGTGAGCAGTTCTTC
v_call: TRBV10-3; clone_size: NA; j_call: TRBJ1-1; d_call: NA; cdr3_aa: CAISESEGRAEAFF; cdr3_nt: TGTGCCATCAGTGAGTCGGAGGGGAGGGCTGAAGCTTTCTTT
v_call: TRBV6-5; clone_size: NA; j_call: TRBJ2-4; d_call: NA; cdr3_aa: CASSYGGLNIQYF; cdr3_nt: TGTGCCAGCAGTTACGGGGGACTAAACATTCAGTACTTC
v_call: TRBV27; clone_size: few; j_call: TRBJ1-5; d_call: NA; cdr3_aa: CASSLRGRFNQPQHF; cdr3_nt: TGTGCCAGCAGTTTGAGGGGACGGTTCAATCAGCCCCAGCATTTT
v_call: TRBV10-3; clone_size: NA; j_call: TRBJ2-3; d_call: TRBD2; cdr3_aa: CAITQAGGPRSKYF; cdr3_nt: TGTGCCATCACACAGGCGGGGGGCCCTAGGTCTAAGTATTTT
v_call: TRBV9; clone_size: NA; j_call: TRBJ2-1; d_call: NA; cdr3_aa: CASSVVPSQGASSYNEQFF; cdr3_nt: TGTGCCAGCAGCGTAGTTCCTAGCCAAGGCGCTAGCTCCTACAATGAGCAGTTCTTC
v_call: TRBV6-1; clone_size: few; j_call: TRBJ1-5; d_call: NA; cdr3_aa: CATWNRDTGRPQHF; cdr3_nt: TGTGCCACCTGGAACCGGGACACGGGTCGGCCCCAGCATTTT
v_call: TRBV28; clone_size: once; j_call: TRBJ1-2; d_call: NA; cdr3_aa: CASSLLSSGLSNYGYTF; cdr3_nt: TGTGCCAGCAGTTTACTTTCGTCGGGACTGTCTAACTATGGCTACACCTTC
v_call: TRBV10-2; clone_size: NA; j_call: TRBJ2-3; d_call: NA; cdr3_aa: CASSESRATDTQYF; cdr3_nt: TGCGCCAGCAGTGAGTCGAGGGCGACAGATACGCAGTATTTT
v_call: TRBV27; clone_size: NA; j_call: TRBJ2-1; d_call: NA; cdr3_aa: CASSVLGTKGWQFF; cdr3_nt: TGTGCCAGCAGTGTACTAGGGACAAAAGGATGGCAGTTCTTC
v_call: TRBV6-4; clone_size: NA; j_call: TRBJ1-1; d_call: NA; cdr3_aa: CASSVSDNTEAFF; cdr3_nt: TGTGCCAGCAGTGTTTCTGATAACACTGAAGCTTTCTTT
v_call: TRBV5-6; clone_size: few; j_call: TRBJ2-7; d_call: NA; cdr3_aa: CASSWDHEQYF; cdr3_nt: TGTGCCAGCAGCTGGGACCACGAGCAGTACTTC
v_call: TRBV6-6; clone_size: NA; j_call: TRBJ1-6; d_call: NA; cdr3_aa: CASSALSTGSGSPLHF; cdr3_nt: TGTGCCAGCAGTGCGCTCTCGACAGGTTCAGGTTCACCCCTCCACTTT
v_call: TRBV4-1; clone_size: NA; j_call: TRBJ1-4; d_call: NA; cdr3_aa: CASSQPREKLFF; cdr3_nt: TGCGCCAGCAGCCAACCCCGGGAGAAACTGTTTTTT
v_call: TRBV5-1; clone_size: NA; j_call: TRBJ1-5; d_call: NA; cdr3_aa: CASSLTSVVGQPQHF; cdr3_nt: TGCGCCAGCAGCTTAACGTCGGTCGTGGGTCAGCCCCAGCATTTT